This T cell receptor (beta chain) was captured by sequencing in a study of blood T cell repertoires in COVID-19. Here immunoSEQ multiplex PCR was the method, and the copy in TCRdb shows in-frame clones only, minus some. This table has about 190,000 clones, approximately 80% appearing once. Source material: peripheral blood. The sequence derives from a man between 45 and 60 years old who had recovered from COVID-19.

CDR3 sequence: CASSPHAGTGRNSPLHF. CDR3 nucleotides: TGTGCCAGCAGTCCCCACGCCGGGACAGGACGGAATTCACCCCTCCACTTT. The V call is TRBV28, the J call TRBJ1-6; 8 bases line up with TRBD1. The CDR3 runs to 17 residues. Germline trimming cut 5 bases from V and 7 bases from J; bases unmatched to any gene: 13. Germline V lookup: CDR1 MDHEN, CDR2 SYDVKM.